Presented here are 20 T cell receptor beta chains from one specimen sequenced in a study of blood T cell repertoires in COVID-19. The data were produced by immunoSEQ multiplex PCR, yet TCRdb's version contains in-frame clones alone and is incomplete. The data show 10,000 to 11,000 clones, 70% to 90% seen once. The specimen sequenced was peripheral blood. These receptors all stem from a man aged 25-45 years with active or convalescent COVID-19.

The chain has TRBV3-1 (or the pseudogene TRBV3-2) and TRBJ2-1, with TRBD2 identical over 8 bases. The CDR3 extends over 15 amino acids. Germline V CDR1 and CDR2: LGHDT, YNNKEL (reference sequence). The V segment lost 4 bases and the J segment 7 bases; nucleotides outside the gene matches: 9. The CDR3 reads CASSPIGLARNEQFF. DNA for the CDR3: TGTGCCAGCAGCCCCATCGGACTAGCAAGGAATGAGCAGTTCTTC.

The rearrangement uses TRBV7-9 and TRBJ1-5; 9 nucleotides line up with TRBD1. V lost 8 bases and J lost 7; bases outside the gene matches: 3. The CDR3 runs to 12 residues. Germline V gene data show CDR1 as SEHNR and CDR2 as FQNEAQ (reference sequence). CDR3 region: CASGQGNQPQHF. CDR3 sequence (DNA): TGTGCCAGCGGACAGGGGAACCAGCCCCAGCATTTT.

This clone was picked up a small number of times. V is TRBV27 and J is TRBJ1-2; D remains ambiguous. The V and J ends lost 5 bases and 4 bases respectively, with 14 bases between them. The CDR3 sequence is 14 residues long. Germline CDR1 reads MNHEY; CDR2 reads SMNVEV (reference sequence). This CDR3 is CASSPRGSGYGYTF. In nucleotides, the CDR3 is TGTGCCAGCAGTCCGAGAGGGTCAGGCTATGGCTACACCTTC.

This clone has only a few counts. The chain carries TRBV6-5 and TRBJ1-1; no clear D. Trimming cost V 5 bases and J 1 base, with 8 bases left between them. This CDR3 is 13 amino acids long. Germline assignment: CDR1 MNHEY and CDR2 SVGAGI. CDR3 DNA: TGTGCCAGCAGTCTAGAAACGAACACTGAAGCTTTCTTT. Protein product: CASSLETNTEAFF.

This clone was observed a single time. The V call is TRBV19, the J call TRBJ2-1; 11 bases fit TRBD2. Germline assignment: CDR1 LNHDA and CDR2 SQIVND (reference sequence). V trimming: 1 base; J trimming: 6 bases; junction bases outside the gene matches: 5. This CDR3 is 16 amino acids long. CDR3 sequence reads: CASSIVGTSGFNEQFF. The CDR3 DNA reads as TGTGCCAGTAGTATAGTTGGGACTAGCGGTTTCAATGAGCAGTTCTTC.

Worth noting for this clone: Mismatch with germline at one junction end may stem from a read error. The chain has TRBV6-1 and TRBJ1-5; the match to TRBD1 covers 11 bases. The CDR3 runs to 14 residues. Germline CDR1 reads MNHNS; CDR2 reads SASEGT. This CDR3 reads CASSEGQGASPQHF. The CDR3 nucleotides read TGTGCCAGTAGTGAAGGACAGGGGGCTTCGCCCCAGCATTTT.

The chain couples TRBV5-6 to TRBJ2-5; TRBD2 might be the D (7 bases). Germline assignment: CDR1 SGHDT and CDR2 YYEEEE. The ends were cut back, 3 bases at V and 4 bases at J, with 25 bases in the middle. The CDR3 is 18 amino acids. The CDR3, as DNA: TGTGCCAGCAGCTGGGGTACCACTCGAGGGGGGGGTTCAGAGACCCAGTACTTC. Protein: CASSWGTTRGGGSETQYF.

The chain combines TRBV6-4 with TRBJ2-7; D may be TRBD2 (5 bases). The CDR3 totals 14 residues. V was trimmed by 2 bases and J by 2 bases, leaving 10 bases between them. Germline V CDR1 and CDR2: MRHNA, SNTAGT. The CDR3 DNA reads as TGTGCCAGCAGTGACGTGCGGACTCCCTACGAGCAGTACTTC. Translating it yields CASSDVRTPYEQYF.

The chain couples TRBV28 to TRBJ1-5; 11 bases match TRBD1. Germline V gene sequence: CDR1 MDHEN, CDR2 SYDVKM. With 5 bases clipped from V and 3 bases from J, the junction kept 6 bases outside the gene matches. The CDR3 totals 16 residues. CDR3: CASSQMGQGVNQPQHF. The DNA for the CDR3 is TGTGCCAGCAGTCAGATGGGACAGGGGGTCAATCAGCCCCAGCATTTT. The whole variable domain, filled in from reference TRBV28 and TRBJ1-5, reads DVKVTQSSRYLVKRTGEKVFLECVQDMDHENMFWYRQDPGLGLRLIYFSYDVKMKEKGDIPEGYSVSREKKERFSLILESASTNQTSMYLCASSQMGQGVNQPQHFGDGTRLSIL.

This clone appeared a single time. V usage is TRBV6-2 or TRBV6-3 and J usage is TRBJ2-3; tentative D call: TRBD1 (6 bases). The CDR3 has 16 residues. CDR1 is MNHEY, CDR2 SVGEGT, per germline. Deletions cut 3 bases from V and 1 base from J, with 14 bases between. CDR3 DNA sequence: TGTGCCAGCAGTTATGATCAGGGGCCGGGCACAGATACGCAGTATTTT. Protein sequence: CASSYDQGPGTDTQYF.

The gene calls are TRBV4-1 and TRBJ2-2; 7 bases align to TRBD1. Germline V gives CDR1 MGHRA, CDR2 YSYEKL. This CDR3 has 16 residues. The V and J ends lost 2 bases and 7 bases, in that order; junction bases with no gene match: 10. CDR3 residues: CASSQQTGVGGGELFF. Here the CDR3 DNA reads TGCGCCAGCAGCCAACAAACAGGGGTTGGGGGCGGGGAGCTGTTTTTT.

The V gene is TRBV18, the J gene TRBJ2-7; 9 nucleotides match TRBD2. The germline CDR1 and CDR2 sequences are KGHSH and LQKENI. After removal of 2 bases from V and 0 bases from J, the junction contained 5 bases not matched to a gene. This CDR3 comprises 16 residues. This CDR3 reads CASSPWERGVSYEQYF. Here the CDR3 DNA reads TGTGCCAGCTCACCATGGGAGCGGGGGGTCTCCTACGAGCAGTACTTC.

V is TRBV7-8 and J is TRBJ2-7; a possible D gene is TRBD1 (5 bases). The CDR3 loop spans 13 amino acids. With 4 bases removed from V and 4 bases from J, the gap between germline ends came to 11 bases. CDR1 is SGHVS and CDR2 is FQNEAQ in the germline V gene. The CDR3: CASSSDTLYEQYV. The CDR3 DNA is TGTGCCAGCAGCTCGGACACTTTGTACGAGCAGTACGTC.

This rearrangement joins TRBV7-2 to TRBJ2-3; no clear D gene. V was trimmed by 4 bases and J by 1 base, leaving 12 bases between them. The CDR3 runs to 15 residues. Germline V gene data show CDR1 as SGHTA and CDR2 as FQGNSA. CDR3 sequence reads: CASSSRVDGTDTQYF. As DNA, the CDR3 is TGTGCCAGCAGCTCCCGAGTAGATGGCACAGATACGCAGTATTTT.

The genes are TRBV27 and TRBJ2-4; TRBD1 is a possible D gene (6 bases). Trimming cost V 3 bases and J 0 bases, with 15 bases left between them. CDR1 is MNHEY, CDR2 SMNVEV, per germline (reference sequence). This CDR3 is built from 17 residues. CDR3 in amino acids: CASSLGTGILAKNIQYF. The DNA for the CDR3 is TGTGCCAGCAGTTTGGGTACAGGGATATTAGCCAAAAACATTCAGTACTTC.

This clone was counted only a few times. The gene calls are TRBV4-1 and TRBJ1-5, with D unclear. This CDR3 is built from 16 residues. Looked up from germline, CDR1 is MGHRA and CDR2 is YSYEKL. Trimming shortened V by 0 bases and J by 4 bases, and 13 bases separated the two germline ends. In DNA form, the CDR3 reads TGCGCCAGCAGCCAAGACGGTACCAGCGGGAATCAGCCCCAGCATTTT. It encodes CASSQDGTSGNQPQHF.

Sample share makes this clone hyperexpanded. This rearrangement joins TRBV12-3 or TRBV12-4 to TRBJ1-4; TRBD1 matches at 7 bases. Trimming at V came to 6 bases and at J to 4 bases, leaving 2 bases not matched to a gene. This CDR3 has 13 residues. The CDR3 region is CASRGDSNEKLFF. In DNA, the CDR3 is TGTGCCAGCAGAGGGGACAGTAATGAAAAACTGTTTTTT.

This sequence joins TRBV18 and TRBJ1-5, with unresolved D. Trimming stripped 0 bases from V and 4 bases from J, with 16 bases between. There are 17 residues in the CDR3. CDR1 is KGHSH, CDR2 LQKENI, per germline. The DNA of the CDR3 is TGTGCCAGCTCACCACCGTCCGGATTGGGAGGAAATCAGCCCCAGCATTTT. Residues: CASSPPSGLGGNQPQHF.

This clone appeared a single time. The rearrangement links TRBV24-1 to TRBJ2-3, with D unclear. The CDR3 has 13 residues. Germline V gene sequence: CDR1 KGHDR, CDR2 SFDVKD. The V end lost 4 bases, the J end lost 2 bases, and 6 bases lay between the germline ends. CDR3 region: CATSDLYTDTQYF. The DNA of the CDR3 is TGTGCCACCAGTGACCTCTACACAGATACGCAGTATTTT.

The chain's CDR3 is CASSFGGGAQETQYF. The CDR3, as DNA: TGTGCCAGCAGCTTTGGCGGGGGGGCCCAAGAGACCCAGTACTTC. The chain carries TRBV7-3 and TRBJ2-5, with 9 bases that match TRBD2. Germline CDR1 reads SGHTA; CDR2 reads FQGTGA. Trimming removed 3 bases from V and 1 base from J; junction bases left unmatched: 3. The CDR3 is 15 amino acids.